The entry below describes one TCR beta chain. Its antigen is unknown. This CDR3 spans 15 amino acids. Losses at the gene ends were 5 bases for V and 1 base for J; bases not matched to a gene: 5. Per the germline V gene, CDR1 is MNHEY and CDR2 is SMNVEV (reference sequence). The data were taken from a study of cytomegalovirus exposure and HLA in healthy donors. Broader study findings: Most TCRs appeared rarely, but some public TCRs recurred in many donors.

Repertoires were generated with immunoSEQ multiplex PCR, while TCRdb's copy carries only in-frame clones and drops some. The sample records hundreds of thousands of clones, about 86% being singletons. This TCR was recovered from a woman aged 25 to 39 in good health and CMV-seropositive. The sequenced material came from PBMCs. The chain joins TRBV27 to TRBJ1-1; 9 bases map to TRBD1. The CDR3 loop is CASSDRDRANTEAFF. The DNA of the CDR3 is TGTGCCAGCAGTGACAGGGACAGGGCGAACACTGAAGCTTTCTTT.